The clone carrying this TCR beta chain appeared a single time. Relative to the germline gene, one junction end is altered; a read error may explain this. Amplified TCR beta CDR3 regions derived from RNA transcripts. The HTBI primer set drove a first-round RT-PCR of the TCR CDR3. TCRdb fed the multiplex PCR reads into MiXCR, producing one record per CDR3 protein. There are fewer than 500,000 distinct CDR3 sequences in the sample; 13% to 15% occur only once, and 20% lies in the top ten. This sample stems from a study of T cells in Graves' hyperthyroidism and ophthalmopathy. CDR3 size: 13 residues. Germline CDR1 MNHNS, CDR2 SASEGT.

This receptor was taken from a woman in her thirties with Graves' ophthalmopathy. The source material was blood. The chain combines TRBV6-1 with TRBJ2-1, with TRBD1 matching 8 bases. CDR3 sequence: CSSKGQGGDEQFF. The CDR3 bases are TGTTCCAGCAAAGGACAGGGTGGCGATGAGCAGTTCTTC.